This T cell receptor (beta chain) came from a study of blood T cell repertoires in COVID-19. Study-level background: Specimens from acute and convalescent COVID-19 originated in the United States, Italy and Spain.

Assay: immunoSEQ multiplex PCR; the TCRdb copy retains only in-frame clones and omits some. The table records about 410,000 clones, around 92% of them present only once. The CDR3 extends over 16 amino acids. The V gene's germline CDR1 is SGHRS and CDR2 YFSETQ. V gave up 4 bases and J gave up 4 bases; unmatched junction bases: 12. The study recruited people aged roughly 18 to 100 years across some 23 US areas. Cohort assignment relied on participant-reported clinical history. For recovered donors of Cohort 3, there were two negative PCRs, clearance, or symptom resolution. The sequence came from a woman under 40 who had recovered from COVID-19. The chain has TRBV5-1 and TRBJ1-1, with 8 bases that match TRBD1. Specimen: PBMCs or T cells enriched from blood (not recorded which). CDR3 sequence (DNA): TGCGCCAGCAGCCAATGGACAGGGTATGGCAGCACTGAAGCTTTCTTT. Translation gives CASSQWTGYGSTEAFF.